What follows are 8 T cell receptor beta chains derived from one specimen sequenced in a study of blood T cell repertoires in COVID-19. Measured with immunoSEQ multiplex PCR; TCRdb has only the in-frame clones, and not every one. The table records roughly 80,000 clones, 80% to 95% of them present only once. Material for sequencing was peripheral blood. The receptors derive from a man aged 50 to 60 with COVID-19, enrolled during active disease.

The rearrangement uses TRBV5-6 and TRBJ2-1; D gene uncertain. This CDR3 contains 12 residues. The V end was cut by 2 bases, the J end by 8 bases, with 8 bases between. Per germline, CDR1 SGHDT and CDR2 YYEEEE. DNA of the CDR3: TGTGCCAGCAGCTTCCAAAGCGATGAGCAGTTCTTC. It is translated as CASSFQSDEQFF.

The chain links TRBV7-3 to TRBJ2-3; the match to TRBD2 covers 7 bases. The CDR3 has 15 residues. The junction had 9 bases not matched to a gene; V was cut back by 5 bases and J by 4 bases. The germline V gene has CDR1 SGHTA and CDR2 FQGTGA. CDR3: CASSKAGGSSDTQYF. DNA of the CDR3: TGTGCCAGCAGCAAAGCGGGCGGGAGTTCAGATACGCAGTATTTT.

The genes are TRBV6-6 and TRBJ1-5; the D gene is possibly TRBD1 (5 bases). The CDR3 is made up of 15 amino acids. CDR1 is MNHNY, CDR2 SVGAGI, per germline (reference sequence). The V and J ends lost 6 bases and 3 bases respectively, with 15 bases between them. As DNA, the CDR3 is TGTGCCAGCAGCCACATCGGCGGGGCCAATCAGCCCCAGCATTTT. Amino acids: CASSHIGGANQPQHF.

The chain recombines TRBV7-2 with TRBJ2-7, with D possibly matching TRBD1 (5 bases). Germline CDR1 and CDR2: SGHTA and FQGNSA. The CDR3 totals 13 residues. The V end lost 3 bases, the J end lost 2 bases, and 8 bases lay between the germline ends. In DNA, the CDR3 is TGTGCCAGCAGCTTTGGACATACCTACGAGCAGTACGTC. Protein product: CASSFGHTYEQYV.

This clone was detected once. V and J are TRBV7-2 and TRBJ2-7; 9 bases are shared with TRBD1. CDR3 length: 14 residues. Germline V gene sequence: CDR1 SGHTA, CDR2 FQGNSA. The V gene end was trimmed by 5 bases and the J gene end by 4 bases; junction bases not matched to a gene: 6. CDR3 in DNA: TGTGCCAGCAGCCCTCGGACAGGGGTTTACGAGCAGTACTTC. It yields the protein CASSPRTGVYEQYF.

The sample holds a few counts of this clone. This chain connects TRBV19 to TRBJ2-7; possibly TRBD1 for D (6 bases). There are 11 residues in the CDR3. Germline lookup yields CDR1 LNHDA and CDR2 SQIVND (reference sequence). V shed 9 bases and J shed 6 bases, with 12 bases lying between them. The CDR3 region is CASGRGSEQYF. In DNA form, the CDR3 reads TGTGCCAGCGGAAGGGGGAGCGAGCAGTACTTC.

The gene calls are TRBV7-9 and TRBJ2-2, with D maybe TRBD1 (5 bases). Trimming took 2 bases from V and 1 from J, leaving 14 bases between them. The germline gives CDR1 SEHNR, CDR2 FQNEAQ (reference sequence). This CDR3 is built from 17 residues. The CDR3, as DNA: TGTGCCAGCAGCTTAATGACAGAACGATTGAACACCGGGGAGCTGTTTTTT. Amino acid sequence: CASSLMTERLNTGELFF.

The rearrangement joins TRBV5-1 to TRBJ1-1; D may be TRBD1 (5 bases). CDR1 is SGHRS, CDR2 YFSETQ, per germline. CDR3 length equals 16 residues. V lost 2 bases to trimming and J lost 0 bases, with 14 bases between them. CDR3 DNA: TGCGCCAGCAGCTTTGGGGCAGATTACATGAACACTGAAGCTTTCTTT. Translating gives CASSFGADYMNTEAFF.